Below, 5 T cell receptor beta chains from the same sample are listed, as sequenced in a study of vaccination and CD4 T cells after COVID-19. Described treatment: roughly 11-day PBMC culture with coronavirus spike peptide pools or control peptides (ViraFEST assay). Their antigens remain unidentified. Cultured CD4+ T-cell DNA underwent Oncomine TCR Beta short-read sequencing. MiXCR, run by TCRdb on the PCR reads, gives a single entry per CDR3 protein. Of 15,000 or so distinct CDR3 sequences listed, roughly 56% were seen once; the top ten hold 6% to 7.5%. Material for sequencing was CD4+ T cells from blood, cultured in vitro. Receptor source: a human donor who had recovered from COVID-19.

The genes are TRBV4-1 and TRBJ2-5; D is undetermined. V lost 0 bases to trimming and J lost 6 bases, with 8 bases between them. The CDR3 consists of 13 residues. In germline, CDR1 is MGHRA, CDR2 YSYEKL. The DNA for the CDR3 is TGCGCCAGCAGCCAAGATCCCGGCCAGACCCAGTACTTC. Amino acid sequence: CASSQDPGQTQYF.

This clonotype has more than one count but fewer than ten. This sequence joins TRBV7-9 and TRBJ1-2; 12 positions match TRBD1. Germline V CDR1 and CDR2: SEHNR, FQNEAQ (reference sequence). CDR3 length: 14 residues. Trimming cost V 5 bases and J 9 bases; bases outside gene matches: 7. CDR3 DNA sequence: TGTGCCAGCAGCCCTGGGACAGGGGGCATGAGCTACACCTTC. It specifies CASSPGTGGMSYTF.

The chain combines TRBV5-6 with TRBJ2-4, with 7 bases lining up with TRBD1. CDR1 and CDR2 from the germline V gene are SGHDT and YYEEEE. The CDR3 is 16 residues long. The trim removed 3 bases at V and 5 bases at J, leaving 11 bases unmatched. CDR3 DNA sequence: TGTGCCAGCAGCTCCGACTGGGACAGCAAGGAAAACATTCAGTACTTC. Its protein product is CASSSDWDSKENIQYF. The variable domain in full, completed from reference TRBV5-6 and TRBJ2-4, reads DAGVTQSPTHLIKTRGQQVTLRCSPKSGHDTVSWYQQALGQGPQFIFQYYEEEERQRGNFPDRFSGHQFPNYSSELNVNALLLGDSALYLCASSSDWDSKENIQYFGAGTRLSVL.

The J gene is TRBJ2-1, the V gene TRBV10-3; 7 bases map to TRBD1. Germline-derived CDR1 and CDR2 are ENHRY and SYGVKD. The V gene end was trimmed by 4 bases and the J gene end by 13 bases; junction bases not matched to a gene: 13. The CDR3 covers 14 residues. The chain's CDR3 is CAISVKGARETQFF. The CDR3 DNA reads as TGTGCCATCAGTGTTAAGGGGGCGCGAGAGACCCAGTTCTTC.

This clonotype has a handful of counts. This chain joins TRBV28 and TRBJ2-5; tentatively, D is TRBD2 (5 bases). The V end was cut by 4 bases, the J end by 1 base, with 13 bases between. The CDR3 totals 15 residues. Germline-derived CDR1 and CDR2 are MDHEN and SYDVKM. The CDR3 spells CASSSGGALQETQYF. CDR3 coding DNA: TGTGCCAGCAGTTCCGGAGGAGCCCTCCAAGAGACCCAGTACTTC.